This T cell receptor (beta chain) stems from a study of blood T cells in healthy people across ages. Study-level findings and limits: PBMCs that were unsorted prevented a conclusive naive versus antigen-experienced comparison. The fall in TCR beta diversity per million T cells was roughly linear with age.

With a J-beta primer mix and a sample-barcoded 5' primer, a second PCR ran roughly 6 to 12 cycles. TCRdb independently ran MiXCR on the 5' RACE reads; one entry per CDR3 protein. The repertoire holds about a million distinct CDR3 sequences, with roughly 51% as singletons. As for this clonotype: Its antigen is currently unknown.

Every participating donor contributed roughly 10 milliliters of peripheral blood through a draw. Per individual sample, total RNA of at least 6 micrograms was extracted. V was shortened by 2 bases and J by 4 bases, with 14 bases between the two germline ends. This CDR3 is 15 amino acids long. From germline, CDR1 is MDHEN and CDR2 SYDVKM. The sequenced sample consisted of blood. The chain uses TRBV28 and TRBJ2-5, with D perhaps TRBD1 or TRBD2 (5 bases each). The sequence was collected from a woman between 55 and 75 years old in good health. CDR3 bases: TGTGCCAGCAGTTTAGATGAGGGTAGGGGAGAGACCCAGTACTTC. Protein product: CASSLDEGRGETQYF.